Listed here is a single T cell receptor (beta chain). Its matching antigen is unknown. The data stem from a study of T cells expressing NK-cell markers. General study points: In several donors, dominant clonotypes made up about 25-65% of CD3+CD56-NKG2C+ cells.

The CDR3 totals 14 residues. Germline CDR1 SEHNR, CDR2 FQNEAQ (reference sequence). From its re-call of the 5' RACE reads, TCRdb lists each CDR3 protein once, without DNA. The listing contains about 260,000 distinct CDR3 sequences. The sequence was obtained from a woman aged 18-69 years in good health. The chain is built from TRBV7-9 and TRBJ1-4; TCRdb names TRBD1, which stays unverified in the absence of DNA. The sample was blood T cells: a sorted CD56 or NKG2C T cell subset, CD4+ or CD8+ T cells, or bulk PBMC T cells (not recorded which). The CDR3 reads CASSLGKGPEKLFF.